The 2 T cell receptor beta chains presented below share a single source sample, sequenced in a study of T-cell memory formation after mild COVID-19. From the 5' RACE reads, TCRdb called clonotypes with MiXCR, one entry per CDR3 protein. The sample lists about 90,000 distinct CDR3 sequences, about 12% occurring once. The material sequenced was PBMCs or a T cell subset sorted from them (not recorded which). The receptors here all came from an adult woman who had mild COVID-19 (a few samples of this study predate the infection). Cell type and time point are not known.

The chain joins TRBV5-8 to TRBJ2-7; unclear D gene. Germline V gene data show CDR1 as SGHTS and CDR2 as YDEGEE. Trimming took off 0 bases at V and 6 bases at J, with 7 bases between the two ends. The CDR3 has 12 residues. The CDR3 region has the DNA TGTGCCAGCAGCTTGGCTGACACCGAGCAGTACTTC. Protein product: CASSLADTEQYF.

This clonotype appeared a few times. The genes are TRBV15 and TRBJ1-1; no firm D call. The CDR3 is made up of 17 amino acids. Looked up from germline, CDR1 is LNHNV and CDR2 is YYDKDF (reference sequence). Trimming took 0 bases from V and 3 from J, leaving 17 bases between them. The CDR3 nucleotides read TGTGCCACCAGCAGAGATTACCGGGGTCTGGTTGACACTGAAGCTTTCTTT. This encodes CATSRDYRGLVDTEAFF.